This T cell receptor beta chain was recorded in a study of CD8+CD57+ T cells in acquired aplastic anemia. Across the whole study: Sorted CD4+ and CD8+ cells yielded around 3 ug of DNA on average. An average of approximately 11 million reads for CD4+ cells was obtained from healthy donors.

The TCR beta profiling, which covered VDJ combination and CDR3 sequence, was carried out using genomic DNA as the template. TCRdb reprocessed the reads with MiXCR, giving one entry per CDR3 protein. The table has fewer than 200,000 distinct CDR3 sequences, about 48% seen once. Study-wide results and caveats: Patients versus controls showed no significant CD8+ Simpson's diversity difference. Patients and controls were found to share roughly 31 CD8+ CDR3 sequences.

This clonotype was seen repeatedly, ten times or more. What it recognizes is unknown. Trimming cost V 0 bases and J 4 bases, with 8 bases left between them. Germline lookup yields CDR1 SGHDT and CDR2 YYEEEE. The CDR3 covers 13 residues. The clonotype comes from a human donor in good health. Sequencing was performed on sorted CD4+, CD8+, or CD8+CD57+ T cells (not recorded which) from PBMCs. J is TRBJ2-7 and V is TRBV5-6; the D call may be TRBD1 or TRBD2 (5 bases each). The CDR3 coding sequence is TGTGCCAGCAGCTTGGGGGGGTGGTACGAGCAGTACTTC. Translating gives CASSLGGWYEQYF.